This record concerns one T cell receptor (beta chain) sequence. Seattle's cohort entered during active infection and was followed longitudinally. Germline V gene lookup returns CDR1 MNHEY and CDR2 SVGAGI. The V and J ends lost 0 bases and 2 bases respectively, with 8 bases between them. This CDR3 has 14 residues. The data were taken from a study of blood T cell repertoires in COVID-19. Study-wide background: From T cells, B-cell-depleted T cells, or PBMCs came the material, which was cDNA or gDNA.

Original analysis: Reference gene primers were amplified, and this amplification served to estimate nucleated cell counts. The repertoire was sequenced with immunoSEQ multiplex PCR; TCRdb's copy has only in-frame clones and lacks some. D and trimming come from the DNA, and the V and J calls and clone size come from that table. The sample has roughly 88,000 clones, 87% seen once. The origin of this receptor is an older woman with COVID-19, enrolled during active disease. The J gene is TRBJ2-7, the V gene TRBV6-5, with D possibly matching TRBD2 (5 bases). The specimen sequenced was peripheral blood. CDR3 DNA: TGTGCCAGCAGTTACTCGGTCGGGACCTACGAGCAGTACTTC. This translates into CASSYSVGTYEQYF.